These 8 T cell receptor beta chains originate from one sample sequenced in a study of response to subunit inactivated influenza vaccine. TCRdb re-analysed the RT-PCR reads in MiXCR, keeping a single row per CDR3 protein. The data contain under 200,000 distinct CDR3 sequences, roughly 12% of them singletons. These data also formed part of another study, on T cells expressing NK-cell markers. According to that study: TCR beta libraries carry UMIs added by 5'RACE template switching.

This sample comprised CD8+ T cells sorted from PBMCs, obtained 11 to 12 days after vaccination. The receptors stem from a man aged 45 to 65 who received an inactivated influenza vaccine.

The V call is TRBV7-9, the J call TRBJ2-2, with D perhaps TRBD2 (5 bases). V was clipped by 4 bases and J by 7 bases, with 7 bases between them. This CDR3 contains 12 residues. Germline loops: CDR1 SEHNR, CDR2 FQNEAQ (reference sequence). The CDR3 DNA reads TGTGCCAGCAGCTCGGGATACGGGGAGCTGTTTTTT. Its protein is CASSSGYGELFF.

The chain carries TRBV12-3 or TRBV12-4 and TRBJ2-5, with 11 bases fitting TRBD2. This CDR3 has 17 residues. J gave up 5 bases and V 5 bases, and 13 bases lay outside the gene matches. The CDR3 coding sequence is TGTGCCAGCAGTCCTTGGCTAGCGGGGGGCCCGGGGGAGACCCAGTACTTC. Translating it yields CASSPWLAGGPGETQYF.

This chain links TRBV7-2 with TRBJ2-5; 11 bases are a match to TRBD2. Germline lookup yields CDR1 SGHTA and CDR2 FQGNSA. The CDR3 sequence is 16 residues long. Losses at the gene ends were 5 bases for V and 3 bases for J; bases not matched to a gene: 8. CDR3: CASSPPLAGVEETQYF. The DNA for the CDR3 is TGTGCCAGCAGCCCACCACTAGCGGGAGTGGAAGAGACCCAGTACTTC. Complete variable domain (other parts from reference TRBV7-2 and TRBJ2-5): GAGVSQSPSNKVTEKGKDVELRCDPISGHTALYWYRQSLGQGLEFLIYFQGNSAPDKSGLPSDRFSAERTGGSVSTLTIQRTQQEDSAVYLCASSPPLAGVEETQYFGPGTRLLVL.

This clonotype was counted between two and nine times. The V call is TRBV27, the J call TRBJ2-7; 8 nucleotides align to TRBD1. This CDR3 is built from 14 residues. Germline V gene sequence: CDR1 MNHEY, CDR2 SMNVEV (reference sequence). J was trimmed by 0 bases and V by 7 bases; bases with no gene match: 5. The CDR3 sequence: CASMRTGLSYEQYF. The CDR3, as DNA: TGTGCCAGCATGAGGACAGGGCTCTCCTACGAGCAGTACTTC.

This clonotype was seen ten or more times. The V and J genes are TRBV5-1 and TRBJ2-1; D possibly corresponds to TRBD2 (7 bases). V was shortened by 4 bases and J by 2 bases, with 16 bases between the two germline ends. CDR1 is SGHRS, CDR2 YFSETQ, per germline. The CDR3 has 16 residues. In DNA form, the CDR3 reads TGCGCCAGCAGCGGAGTAACGGGGGGCCCCTACAATGAGCAGTTCTTC. Encoded protein: CASSGVTGGPYNEQFF.

The CDR3 DNA sequence: TGTGCCAGCAGCGAACAGGGATCCTACAATGAGCAGTTCTTC. Encoded protein: CASSEQGSYNEQFF. V and J are TRBV7-6 and TRBJ2-1, with D possibly TRBD1 on 6 matching bases. The CDR3 length is 14 residues. Trimming removed 5 bases from V and 1 base from J, with 9 bases in between. Germline V lookup: CDR1 SGHVS, CDR2 FNYEAQ.

This chain uses TRBV4-2 with TRBJ1-3, with D uncertain. Germline V CDR1 and CDR2: LGHNA, YNFKEQ. Trimming removed 0 bases at V and 0 bases at J, with 9 bases between. CDR3 size: 16 residues. CDR3 in DNA: TGTGCCAGCAGCCAAGACGACTCCAACTCTGGAAACACCATATATTTT. Protein sequence: CASSQDDSNSGNTIYF.

This clonotype showed up just a few times. V is TRBV7-3 and J is TRBJ2-1, with D possibly being TRBD1 or TRBD2 (5 bases each). Germline V gives CDR1 SGHTA, CDR2 FQGTGA. The CDR3 consists of 15 residues. Trimming took off 1 base at V and 4 bases at J, with 11 bases between the two ends. The chain's CDR3 is CASSLSDEGYNEQFF. The CDR3 DNA sequence: TGTGCCAGCAGCTTAAGTGACGAGGGGTACAATGAGCAGTTCTTC. Full variable domain (remainder filled in from reference TRBV7-3 and TRBJ2-1): GAGVSQTPSNKVTEKGKYVELRCDPISGHTALYWYRQSLGQGPEFLIYFQGTGAADDSGLPNDRFFAVRPEGSVSTLKIQRTERGDSAVYLCASSLSDEGYNEQFFGPGTRLTVL.